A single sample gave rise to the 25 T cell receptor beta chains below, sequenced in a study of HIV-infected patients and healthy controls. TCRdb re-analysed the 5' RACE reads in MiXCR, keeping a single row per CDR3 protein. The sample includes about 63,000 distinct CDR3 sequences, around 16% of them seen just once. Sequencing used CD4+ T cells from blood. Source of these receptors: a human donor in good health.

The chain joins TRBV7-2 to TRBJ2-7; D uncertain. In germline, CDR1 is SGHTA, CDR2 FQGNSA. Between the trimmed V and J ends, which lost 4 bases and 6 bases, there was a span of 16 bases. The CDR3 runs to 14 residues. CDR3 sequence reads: CASSSVGSASEQYF. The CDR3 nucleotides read TGTGCCAGCAGCTCGGTCGGTAGTGCCTCCGAGCAGTACTTC.

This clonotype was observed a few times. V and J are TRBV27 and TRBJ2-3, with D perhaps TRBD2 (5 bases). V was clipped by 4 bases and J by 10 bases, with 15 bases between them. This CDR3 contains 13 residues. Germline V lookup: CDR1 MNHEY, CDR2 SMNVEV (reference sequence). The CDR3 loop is CASSSDRRSAQYF. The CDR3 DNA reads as TGTGCCAGCAGTTCAGACCGGAGGTCCGCGCAGTATTTT.

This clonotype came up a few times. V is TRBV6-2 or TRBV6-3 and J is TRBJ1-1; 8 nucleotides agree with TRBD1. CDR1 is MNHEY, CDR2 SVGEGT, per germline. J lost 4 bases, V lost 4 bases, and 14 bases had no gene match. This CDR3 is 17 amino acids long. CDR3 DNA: TGTGCCAGCAGTTCTATGCATCGTTCAGGGGGCCCCACTGAAGCTTTCTTT. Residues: CASSSMHRSGGPTEAFF.

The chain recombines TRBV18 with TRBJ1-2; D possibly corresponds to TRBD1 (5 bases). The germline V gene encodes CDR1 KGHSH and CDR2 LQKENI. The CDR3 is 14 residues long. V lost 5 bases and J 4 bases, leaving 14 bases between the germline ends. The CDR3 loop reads CASSTPGPGYGYTF. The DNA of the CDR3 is TGTGCCAGCTCAACCCCGGGACCGGGCTATGGCTACACCTTC.

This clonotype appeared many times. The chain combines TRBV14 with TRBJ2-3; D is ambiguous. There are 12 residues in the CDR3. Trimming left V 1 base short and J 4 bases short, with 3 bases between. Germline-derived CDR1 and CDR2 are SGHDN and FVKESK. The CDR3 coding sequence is TGTGCCAGCAGCCAAGCGGCAGATACGCAGTATTTT. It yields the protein CASSQAADTQYF. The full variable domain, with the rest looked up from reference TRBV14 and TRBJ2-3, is EAGVTQFPSHSVIEKGQTVTLRCDPISGHDNLYWYRRVMGKEIKFLLHFVKESKQDESGMPNNRFLAERTGGTYSTLKVQPAELEDSGVYFCASSQAADTQYFGPGTRLTVL.

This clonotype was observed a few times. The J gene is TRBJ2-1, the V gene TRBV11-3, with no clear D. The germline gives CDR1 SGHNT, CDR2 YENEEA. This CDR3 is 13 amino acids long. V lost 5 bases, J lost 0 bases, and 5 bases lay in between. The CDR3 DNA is TGTGCCAGCAGCGTGCGCTCCTACAATGAGCAGTTCTTC. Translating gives CASSVRSYNEQFF.

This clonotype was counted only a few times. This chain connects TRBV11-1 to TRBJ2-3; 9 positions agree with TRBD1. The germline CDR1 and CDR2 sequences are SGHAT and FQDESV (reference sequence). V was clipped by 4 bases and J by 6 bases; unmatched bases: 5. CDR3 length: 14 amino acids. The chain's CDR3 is CASSSGQGLDTQYF. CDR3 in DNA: TGTGCCAGCAGCTCAGGACAGGGGTTGGATACGCAGTATTTT.

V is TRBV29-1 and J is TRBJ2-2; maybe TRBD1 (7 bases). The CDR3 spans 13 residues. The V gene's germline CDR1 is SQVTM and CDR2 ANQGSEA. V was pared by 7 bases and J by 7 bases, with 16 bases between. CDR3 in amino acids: CSARTQGGGELFF. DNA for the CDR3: TGCAGCGCAAGAACCCAGGGGGGCGGGGAGCTGTTTTTT.

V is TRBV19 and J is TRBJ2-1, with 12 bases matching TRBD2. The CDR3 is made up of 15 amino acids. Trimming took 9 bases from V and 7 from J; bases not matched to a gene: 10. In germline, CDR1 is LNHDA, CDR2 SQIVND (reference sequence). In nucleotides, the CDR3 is TGTGCCAGCACCTCCCCGACTAGCGGGAGAAATGAGCAGTTCTTC. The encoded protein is CASTSPTSGRNEQFF.

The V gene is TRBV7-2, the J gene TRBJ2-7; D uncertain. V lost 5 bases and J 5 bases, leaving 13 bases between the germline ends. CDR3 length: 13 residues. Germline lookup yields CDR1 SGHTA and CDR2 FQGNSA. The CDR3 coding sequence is TGTGCCAGCAGCCCCAGGACCCTGGACGAGCAGTACTTC. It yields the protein CASSPRTLDEQYF.

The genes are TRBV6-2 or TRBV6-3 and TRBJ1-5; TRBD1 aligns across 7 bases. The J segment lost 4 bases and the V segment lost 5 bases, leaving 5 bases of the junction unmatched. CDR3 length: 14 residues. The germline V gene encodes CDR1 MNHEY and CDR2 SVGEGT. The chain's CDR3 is CASSDNRGNQPQHF. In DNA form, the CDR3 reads TGTGCCAGCAGTGACAACAGGGGAAATCAGCCCCAGCATTTT.

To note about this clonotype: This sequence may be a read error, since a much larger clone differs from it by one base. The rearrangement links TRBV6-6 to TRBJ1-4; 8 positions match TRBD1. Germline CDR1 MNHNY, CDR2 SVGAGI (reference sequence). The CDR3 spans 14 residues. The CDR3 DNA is TGTGCCAGCAGCCGGAGGACAGGGAGTGAAAAAATGTTTTTT. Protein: CASSRRTGSEKMFF.

Written as DNA, the CDR3 is TGTGCCAGCACCAACCAGCGGGGAGCTGAAGCTTTCTTT. Translating it yields CASTNQRGAEAFF. V usage is TRBV18 and J usage is TRBJ1-1; D uncertain. The ends were cut back, 8 bases at V and 6 bases at J, with 16 bases in the middle. The CDR3 totals 13 residues. Looked up from germline, CDR1 is KGHSH and CDR2 is LQKENI.

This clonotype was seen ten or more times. CDR3 DNA: TGCGCCAGCAGCCCCCGGGTCAGAAATCAGCCCCAGCATTTT. Its translation: CASSPRVRNQPQHF. J is TRBJ1-5 and V is TRBV4-3; D is unresolved. The CDR3 spans 14 residues. V lost 4 bases and J 4 bases, leaving 11 bases between the germline ends. Germline V CDR1 and CDR2: LGHNA, YSLEER.

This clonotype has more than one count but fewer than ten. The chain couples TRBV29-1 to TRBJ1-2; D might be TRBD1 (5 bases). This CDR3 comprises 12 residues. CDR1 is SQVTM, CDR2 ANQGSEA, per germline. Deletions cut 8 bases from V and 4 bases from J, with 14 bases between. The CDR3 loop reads CSWRPDSYGYTF. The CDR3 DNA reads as TGCAGCTGGCGGCCTGACAGCTATGGCTACACCTTC.

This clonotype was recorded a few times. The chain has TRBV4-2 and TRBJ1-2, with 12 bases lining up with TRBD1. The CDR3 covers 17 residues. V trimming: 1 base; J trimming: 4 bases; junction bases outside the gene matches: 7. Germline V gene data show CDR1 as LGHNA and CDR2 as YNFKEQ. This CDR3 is CASSQGGTGGAGYGYTF. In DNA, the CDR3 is TGTGCCAGCAGCCAAGGCGGGACAGGGGGCGCGGGCTATGGCTACACCTTC.

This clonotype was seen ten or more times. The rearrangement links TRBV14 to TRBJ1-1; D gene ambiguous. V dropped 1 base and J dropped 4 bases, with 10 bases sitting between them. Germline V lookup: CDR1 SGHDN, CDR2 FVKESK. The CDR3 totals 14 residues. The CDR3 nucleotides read TGTGCCAGCAGCCAAGTATTCGGGTTCACTGAAGCTTTCTTT. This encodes CASSQVFGFTEAFF.

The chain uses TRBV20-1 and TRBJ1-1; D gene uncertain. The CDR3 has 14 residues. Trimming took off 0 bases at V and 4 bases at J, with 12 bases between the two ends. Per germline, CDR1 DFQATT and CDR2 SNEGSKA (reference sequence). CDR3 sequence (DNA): TGCAGTGCTAGAGAGTCCGGGAGAGGCACTGAAGCTTTCTTT. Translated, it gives CSARESGRGTEAFF.

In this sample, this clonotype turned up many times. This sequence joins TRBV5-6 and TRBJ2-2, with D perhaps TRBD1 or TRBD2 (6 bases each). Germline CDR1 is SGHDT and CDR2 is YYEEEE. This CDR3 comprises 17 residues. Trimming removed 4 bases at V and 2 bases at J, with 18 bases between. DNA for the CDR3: TGTGCCAGCAGCCCCATTCCGGGGGCGCGAAACACCGGGGAGCTGTTTTTT. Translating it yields CASSPIPGARNTGELFF.

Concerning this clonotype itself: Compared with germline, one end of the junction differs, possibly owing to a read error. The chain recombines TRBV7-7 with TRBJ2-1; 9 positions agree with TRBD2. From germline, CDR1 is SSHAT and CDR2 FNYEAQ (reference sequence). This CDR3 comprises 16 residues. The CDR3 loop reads CASSFGPGLALNEQFF. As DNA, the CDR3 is TGTGCTAGCAGCTTCGGTCCGGGACTAGCCCTTAATGAGCAGTTCTTC.

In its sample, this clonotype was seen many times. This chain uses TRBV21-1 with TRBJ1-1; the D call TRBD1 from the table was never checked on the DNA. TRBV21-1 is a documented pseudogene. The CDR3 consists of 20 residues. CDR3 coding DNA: TGTGCCAGCAGCTCCATACCGGGACCGAGGGATCTGACGACGAACACTGAAGCTTTCTTT. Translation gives CASSSIPGPRDLTTNTEAFF.

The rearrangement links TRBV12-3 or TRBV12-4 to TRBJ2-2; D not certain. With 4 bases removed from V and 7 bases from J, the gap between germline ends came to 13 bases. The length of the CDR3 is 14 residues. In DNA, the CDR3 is TGTGCCAGCAGTTACCTAACGGGTGGCGGGGAGCTGTTTTTT. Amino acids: CASSYLTGGGELFF.

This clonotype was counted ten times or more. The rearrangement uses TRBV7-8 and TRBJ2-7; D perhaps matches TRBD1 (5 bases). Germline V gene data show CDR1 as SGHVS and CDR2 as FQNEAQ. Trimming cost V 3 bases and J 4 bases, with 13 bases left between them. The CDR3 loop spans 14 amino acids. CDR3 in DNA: TGTGCCAGCAGCTTCGTCCAGGGCCCTTACGAGCAGTACTTC. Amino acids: CASSFVQGPYEQYF.

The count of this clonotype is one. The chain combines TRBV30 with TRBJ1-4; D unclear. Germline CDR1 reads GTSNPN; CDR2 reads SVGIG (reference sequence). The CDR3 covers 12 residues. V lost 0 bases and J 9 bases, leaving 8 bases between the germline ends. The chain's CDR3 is CAWSVHGQKLFF. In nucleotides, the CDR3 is TGTGCCTGGAGTGTACATGGACAAAAACTGTTTTTT.

The chain's CDR3 is CASSRQGTGFQPQHF. In DNA, the CDR3 is TGTGCCAGCAGTCGGCAAGGGACAGGGTTCCAGCCCCAGCATTTT. V usage is TRBV6-2 or TRBV6-3 and J usage is TRBJ1-5; TRBD1 matches 9 bases. Germline assignment: CDR1 MNHEY and CDR2 SVGEGT. The length of the CDR3 is 15 residues. V shed 5 bases and J 7 bases; nucleotides not matched to a gene: 9.